The 5 T cell receptor beta chains below were found in one sample sequenced in a study of blood T cell repertoires in COVID-19 (dated by TCRdb to 2020 to 2022). Library construction relied on the immunoSEQ multiplex PCR assay. Sourced from immuneACCESS, this table was stored by TCRdb with only in-frame sequences that have V and J called. A share of the clones is absent; for the studies checked, an unresolved V gene accounts for under half, and the remainder has no known explanation. The sample table shows 150,000 to 200,000 clones, and 70% to 85% are seen once. The biggest ten clones account for around 7% of the sample. Sequences were obtained from peripheral blood. Receptors originate from a man older than 75 with COVID-19, enrolled during active disease.

The chain is built from TRBV18 and TRBJ2-5; unclear D gene. The CDR3 has 13 residues. Per germline, CDR1 KGHSH and CDR2 LQKENI. V dropped 3 bases and J dropped 4 bases, with 9 bases sitting between them. The CDR3: CASSPVPTETQYF. Here the CDR3 DNA reads TGTGCCAGCTCACCCGTCCCTACAGAGACCCAGTACTTC.

The rearrangement joins TRBV10-3 to TRBJ1-5; maybe TRBD1 (6 bases). The CDR3 totals 12 residues. V was trimmed by 9 bases and J by 9 bases, leaving 15 bases between them. Germline-derived CDR1 and CDR2 are ENHRY and SYGVKD. DNA of the CDR3: TGTGCCATTGGACAGCCTGATCGGCCCCAGCATTTT. Its protein is CAIGQPDRPQHF.

The rearrangement links TRBV19 to TRBJ1-6; the D gene is possibly TRBD1 (5 bases). Germline lookup yields CDR1 LNHDA and CDR2 SQIVND (reference sequence). The CDR3 totals 16 residues. V lost 4 bases, J lost 4 bases, and 14 bases lay in between. CDR3 coding DNA: TGTGCCAGTAGTACCACGCGGGGCGGATATAATTCACCCCTCCACTTT. It is translated as CASSTTRGGYNSPLHF. Full variable domain (rest looked up from reference TRBV19 and TRBJ1-6): DGGITQSPKYLFRKEGQNVTLSCEQNLNHDAMYWYRQDPGQGLRLIYYSQIVNDFQKGDIAEGYSVSREKKESFPLTVTSAQKNPTAFYLCASSTTRGGYNSPLHFGNGTRLTVT.

V and J are TRBV21-1 and TRBJ1-1; TRBD1, the D gene given by the table, was not confirmed from the DNA. TRBV21-1 is an annotated pseudogene. This CDR3 is 16 amino acids long. This CDR3 reads CASSQDRDGSNTEAFF. CDR3 DNA: TGTGCCAGCAGCCAGGACAGGGACGGGTCGAACACTGAAGCTTTCTTT.

The chain is built from TRBV12-3 or TRBV12-4 and TRBJ1-5; the D gene is possibly TRBD1 (5 bases). V was cut by 1 base and J by 9 bases, with 7 bases left in between. CDR3 length: 12 amino acids. CDR3 bases: TGTGCCAGCAGTTTAGGGGGCCGGCCCCAGCATTTT. It translates to CASSLGGRPQHF.